A selection of T cell receptor beta chains follows, all from one sample in a study of early stage breast cancer tumors. Here immunoSEQ multiplex PCR was the method, and the copy in TCRdb shows in-frame clones only, minus some. The repertoire includes about 25,000 clones, over 60% of them detected once, and 9.5% to 10% sits in the top ten. The source material was breast tumor tissue. Receptor source: a person aged 55 to 75 with breast cancer. Each CDR3 is given with its conserved first and last residue. The D gene is left open where the match is weak. Size tells how often a clone was seen (once, few, many) or the class of an expanded clone, and some rows leave it out.

v_call: TRBV19; clone_size: once; d_call: TRBD1; cdr3_length: 15; j_call: TRBJ1-4; cdr3_nt: TGTGCCACCCGACCCGACAGGGCTACTAATGAAAAACTGTTTTTT; cdr3_aa: CATRPDRATNEKLFF
v_call: TRBV19; clone_size: few; d_call: TRBD2; cdr3_length: 14; j_call: TRBJ2-5; cdr3_nt: TGTGCCAGTAGTATAGCGGGAGGGCACGAGACCCAGTACTTC; cdr3_aa: CASSIAGGHETQYF
v_call: TRBV4-1; clone_size: few; d_call: -; cdr3_length: 15; j_call: TRBJ1-2; cdr3_nt: TGCGCCAGCAGCCAAGATAGCCGACCTAACTATGGCTACACCTTC; cdr3_aa: CASSQDSRPNYGYTF
v_call: TRBV5-1; clone_size: -; d_call: -; cdr3_length: 14; j_call: TRBJ2-1; cdr3_nt: TGCGCCAGCAGCTTGGGAGGACAGCCTAATGAGCAGTTCTTC; cdr3_aa: CASSLGGQPNEQFF
v_call: TRBV6-5; clone_size: -; d_call: -; cdr3_length: 14; j_call: TRBJ2-7; cdr3_nt: TGTGCCAGCAGTACCAGGGGACGCGTTTACGAGCAGTACTTC; cdr3_aa: CASSTRGRVYEQYF
v_call: TRBV5-1; clone_size: few; d_call: -; cdr3_length: 15; j_call: TRBJ2-2; cdr3_nt: TGCGCCAGCAGCTTGGACACGCGAGGCACCGGGGAGCTGTTTTTT; cdr3_aa: CASSLDTRGTGELFF
v_call: TRBV14; clone_size: -; d_call: -; cdr3_length: 19; j_call: TRBJ2-1; cdr3_nt: TGTGCCAGCAGCCAAGATCATGTAGGTGCAGGGGCGCGAGGTGCCGAGCAGTTCTTC; cdr3_aa: CASSQDHVGAGARGAEQFF
v_call: TRBV5-1; clone_size: -; d_call: -; cdr3_length: 16; j_call: TRBJ2-5; cdr3_nt: TGCGCCAGCAGCGATCCAGCGCTAGCCGTCCAAGAGACCCAGTACTTC; cdr3_aa: CASSDPALAVQETQYF
v_call: TRBV10-3; clone_size: -; d_call: -; cdr3_length: 14; j_call: TRBJ1-2; cdr3_nt: TGTGCCATCAATTTACTGGGACTCAACTATGGCTACACCTTC; cdr3_aa: CAINLLGLNYGYTF
v_call: TRBV4-3; clone_size: -; d_call: -; cdr3_length: 15; j_call: TRBJ2-7; cdr3_nt: TGCGCCAGCAGCCAAGACTTACTAGGATCTGGCGAGCAGTACTTC; cdr3_aa: CASSQDLLGSGEQYF
v_call: TRBV29-1; clone_size: -; d_call: -; cdr3_length: 12; j_call: TRBJ2-7; cdr3_nt: TGCAGCGTTGCCAGGTCCTCCTACGAGCAGTACTTC; cdr3_aa: CSVARSSYEQYF
v_call: TRBV2; clone_size: few; d_call: -; cdr3_length: 12; j_call: TRBJ2-7; cdr3_nt: TGTGCCAGCAATAAGGGGACCTACGAGCAGTACTTC; cdr3_aa: CASNKGTYEQYF